This T cell receptor (beta chain) emerged from a study of T-cell memory formation after mild COVID-19. Turning to the study itself: TCR clustering was largely donor specific.

This clonotype was seen at least ten times. The CDR3 sequence is 16 residues long. Looked up from germline, CDR1 is ENHRY and CDR2 is SYGVKD. V gave up 0 bases and J gave up 0 bases, with 10 bases separating them. TCRdb passed the 5' RACE reads through MiXCR, listing each CDR3 protein once. The data show hundreds of thousands of distinct CDR3 sequences, about a fifth seen once. Sequencing input: PBMCs or a T cell subset sorted from them (not recorded which). V usage is TRBV10-3 and J usage is TRBJ2-3; perhaps TRBD1 as D (5 bases). This receptor was obtained from an adult woman who had mild COVID-19 (a few samples of this study predate the infection). Cell type and time point are not known. CDR3 amino acids: CAISESRAQSTDTQYF. In DNA form, the CDR3 reads TGTGCCATCAGTGAGTCCAGGGCGCAGAGCACAGATACGCAGTATTTT.